A single TCR beta chain is shown here with its context. The antigen remains undetermined. The data were taken from a study of cytotoxic CD8 clonotypes in ibrutinib-treated CLL. Study observations and caveats: Clonality increased with ibrutinib response but returned toward baseline at progression.

Germline trimming cut 4 bases from V and 3 bases from J; bases unmatched to any gene: 5. Germline V gene sequence: CDR1 SGHRS, CDR2 YFSETQ. This CDR3 has 16 amino acids. Clones were read by immunoSEQ multiplex PCR, and TCRdb kept only the in-frame ones, dropping some. The sample has about 150,000 clones; 76% are singletons. This sequence originates from a human donor with chronic lymphocytic leukemia. This rearrangement joins TRBV5-1 to TRBJ2-2; 11 bases match TRBD2. The sequenced sample was PBMCs, obtained after 24 months of ibrutinib treatment. CDR3 nucleotides: TGCGCCAGCAGCCCCATAGCGGGAGGGTACACCGGGGAGCTGTTTTTT. Amino acids: CASSPIAGGYTGELFF.